This T cell receptor beta chain was profiled in a study of cytomegalovirus exposure and HLA in healthy donors. Study-wide findings and caveats: When a later analysis compared HLA-associated TCR beta chains with equally common others, the HLA-associated chains turned out to be more clonally expanded and to have lower generation probabilities.

Despite likely unrecorded immune exposures, the donors were nominally healthy at the time of sampling. A remark on this clone: Its antigen is unidentified.

PCR used 60 Vbeta primers and 13 Jbeta primers. Profiled with immunoSEQ multiplex PCR; TCRdb holds only in-frame clones, not every one. Of some 150,000 clones in the sample, about 80% were seen once. The source material was PBMCs. The sequence was obtained from a young man in good health and CMV-seronegative.

CDR3 region: CASSLFLQGGTEAFF. The DNA for the CDR3 is TGTGCCAGCAGTTTGTTCTTGCAGGGAGGCACTGAAGCTTTCTTT. This rearrangement joins TRBV28 to TRBJ1-1; perhaps TRBD1 as D (5 bases). From germline, CDR1 is MDHEN and CDR2 SYDVKM. V shed 3 bases and J shed 4 bases, with 15 bases lying between them. The CDR3 runs to 15 residues.